Listed below are T cell receptor beta chains from one sample, sequenced in a study of shared clonotypes between healthy human individuals. The assay was immunoSEQ multiplex PCR, and TCRdb's table has in-frame clones only and misses some. Found here are millions of clones, 90% to 95% of them singletons; the top ten hold under 0.15%. Sequenced material: naive CD4+ T cells sorted from blood. The origin of the receptors is a man in his late teens or twenties in good health. CDR3s include the opening cysteine and the closing phenylalanine or tryptophan.

cdr3_aa | j_call | cdr3_length | v_call
CASSETGSKNTIYF | TRBJ1-3 | 14 | TRBV25-1
CASSPLEGKNEKLFF | TRBJ1-4 | 15 | TRBV5-1
CASSFRRVYNSPLHF | TRBJ1-6 | 15 | TRBV7-2
CAITAGGSYEQYF | TRBJ2-7 | 13 | TRBV10-3
CAISQTSGRQNEQYF | - | 15 | TRBV10-3
CSVGSSYNSPLHF | TRBJ1-6 | 13 | TRBV29-1
CASSRYGQGGTGELFF | TRBJ2-2 | 16 | TRBV18
CASSLVGSSNSPLHF | TRBJ1-6 | 15 | TRBV5-1
CASSMGTRGPQHF | TRBJ1-5 | 13 | TRBV6-5
CASSFEGQGKIGQYF | TRBJ2-7 | 15 | TRBV5-1
CASSQDRGMSNQPQHF | TRBJ1-5 | 16 | TRBV14
CATSRNTEAFF | TRBJ1-1 | 11 | TRBV15
CASSLGRVENTGELFF | TRBJ2-2 | 16 | TRBV7-3
CASGTLAGEKRPQYF | TRBJ2-5 | 15 | TRBV12-5
CASRTSGRGNTGELFF | TRBJ2-2 | 16 | TRBV27
CASSLGTGADTQYF | TRBJ2-3 | 14 | TRBV11-2
CASSQDPGTPRSEQFF | TRBJ2-1 | 16 | TRBV14
CASTTRGLGQNTEAFF | TRBJ1-1 | 16 | TRBV6-6
CSALSSYEQYF | TRBJ2-7 | 11 | TRBV20-1
CASSPLVSTDTQYF | TRBJ2-3 | 14 | TRBV18
CASRGSYEQYF | TRBJ2-7 | 11 | TRBV6-1
CASSLVGDRNYGYTF | TRBJ1-2 | 15 | TRBV5-6
CASSIRGHYEQYF | TRBJ2-7 | 13 | TRBV19
CASSFVDGVGTEAFF | TRBJ1-1 | 15 | TRBV7-2
CASSLQAGGDTQYF | TRBJ2-3 | 14 | TRBV5-1
CASSLERGGETQYF | TRBJ2-5 | 14 | TRBV27